The clone carrying this T cell receptor (beta chain) was picked up many times. The antigen remains undetermined. The record originates from a study of neurological immune-mediated disorders. Points from the study as a whole: HTLV-1-associated myelopathy had the most TCR clonal expansion, whereas multiple sclerosis had the least (lower than in healthy controls). None of the CDR3 amino acid sequences of expanded clones were shared across subjects, and this suggested private repertoires in all groups.

The making of cDNA relied on 5'RACE with 10-nucleotide random UMIs. Over 200 million TCR-beta sequences, together covering 15-18 subjects, were produced by every individual sequencing run that was carried out. MiXCR, run by TCRdb on the 5' RACE reads, gives a single entry per CDR3 protein. Among fewer than 65,000 distinct CDR3 sequences listed, 10% were seen once. The receptor comes from a man aged 70 or older with HTLV-1-associated myelopathy (HAM/TSP). Sequencing input: PBMCs.

The CDR3 protein is CASSLEVQGEAFF. The CDR3 nucleotides are TGCGCCAGCAGCTTGGAGGTACAGGGTGAAGCTTTCTTT. The chain uses TRBV5-1 and TRBJ1-1, with D perhaps matching TRBD1 (6 bases). Germline V gives CDR1 SGHRS, CDR2 YFSETQ. Trimming removed 0 bases at V and 7 bases at J, with 10 bases between. This CDR3 region has 13 residues.